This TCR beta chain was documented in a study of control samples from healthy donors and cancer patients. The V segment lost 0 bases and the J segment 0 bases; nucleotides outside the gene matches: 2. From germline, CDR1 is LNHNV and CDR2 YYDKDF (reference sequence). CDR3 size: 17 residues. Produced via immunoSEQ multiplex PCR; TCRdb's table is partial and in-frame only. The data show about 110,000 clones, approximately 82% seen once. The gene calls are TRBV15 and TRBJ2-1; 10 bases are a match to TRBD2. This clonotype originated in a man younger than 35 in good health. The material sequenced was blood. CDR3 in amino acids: CATSREGLAHSYNEQFF. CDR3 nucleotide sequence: TGTGCCACCAGCAGAGAGGGACTAGCGCACTCCTACAATGAGCAGTTCTTC.